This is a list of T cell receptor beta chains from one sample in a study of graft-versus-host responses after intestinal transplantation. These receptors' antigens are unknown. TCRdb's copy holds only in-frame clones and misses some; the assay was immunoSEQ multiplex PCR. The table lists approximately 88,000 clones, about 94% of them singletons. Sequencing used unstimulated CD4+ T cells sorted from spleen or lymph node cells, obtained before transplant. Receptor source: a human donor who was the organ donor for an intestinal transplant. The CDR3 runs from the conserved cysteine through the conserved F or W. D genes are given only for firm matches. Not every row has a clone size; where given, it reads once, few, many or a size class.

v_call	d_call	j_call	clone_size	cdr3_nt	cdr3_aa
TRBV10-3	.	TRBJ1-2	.	TGTGCCACCTTAAGGTTTGACAGGTCTAACTATGGCTACACCTTC	CATLRFDRSNYGYTF
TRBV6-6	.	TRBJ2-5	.	TGTGCCAGCAGTTACGGGACTCTAGAAGAGACCCAGTACTTC	CASSYGTLEETQYF
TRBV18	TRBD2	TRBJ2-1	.	TGTGCCAGCTCACCCCCGGGACTAGCGGGGGGAGAGCAGTTCTTC	CASSPPGLAGGEQFF
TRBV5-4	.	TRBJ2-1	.	TGTGCCAGCAGCCTCTTAACCTTCTACAATGAGCAGTTCTTC	CASSLLTFYNEQFF
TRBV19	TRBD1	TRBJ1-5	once	TGTGCCAGCCGGGACAGTGCTATTCAGCCCCAGCATTTT	CASRDSAIQPQHF
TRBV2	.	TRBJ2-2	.	TGTGCCAGCAGTTTGGACAGCTCAAGGATCGGGGAGCTGTTTTTT	CASSLDSSRIGELFF
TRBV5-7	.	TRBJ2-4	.	TGTGCCAGCAGCTTGGGACAAAAAAACATTCAGTACTTC	CASSLGQKNIQYF
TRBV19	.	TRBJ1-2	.	TGTGCCAGTAGCTTACAGGGTTCCTATGGCTACACCTTC	CASSLQGSYGYTF
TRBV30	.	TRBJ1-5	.	TGTGCCTGGAGTGTCCCGCGACTGGGGCGCAATCAGCCCCAGCATTTT	CAWSVPRLGRNQPQHF
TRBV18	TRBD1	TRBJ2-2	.	TGTGCCAGTCAATTATCGCCGGGACAGCTAGCGAACACCGGGGAGCTGTTTTTT	CASQLSPGQLANTGELFF
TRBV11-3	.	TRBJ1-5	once	TGTGCCAGCAGCCCACAGATAGGTGATAGCAATCAGCCCCAGCATTTT	CASSPQIGDSNQPQHF
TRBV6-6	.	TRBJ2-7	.	TGTGCCAGCAGTTACTCTCAGGGATCTATTCTCTACGAGCAGTACTTC	CASSYSQGSILYEQYF
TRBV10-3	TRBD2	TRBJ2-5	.	TGTGCCATCGGGGAGGGGAAAGAGACCCAGTACTTC	CAIGEGKETQYF
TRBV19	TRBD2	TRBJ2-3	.	TGTGCCAGTAGTGCCGGGACTAGCGGGGGGGCTAGGGATACGCAGTATTTT	CASSAGTSGGARDTQYF
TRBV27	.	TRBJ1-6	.	TGTGCCAGCAGGTCAAATCGGGTGGGTAGGGATTCACCCCTCCACTTT	CASRSNRVGRDSPLHF
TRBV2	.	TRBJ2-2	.	TGTGCCAGCAGGAAGGACAGCCCGAACACCGGGGAGCTGTTTTTT	CASRKDSPNTGELFF
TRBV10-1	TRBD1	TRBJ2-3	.	TGCGCCAGCAGTTCCGGGACAGGTGGAACAGATACGCAGTATTTT	CASSSGTGGTDTQYF
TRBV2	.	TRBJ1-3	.	TGTGCCAGCAGCTCCAGGATCTCTGGAAACACCATATATTTT	CASSSRISGNTIYF
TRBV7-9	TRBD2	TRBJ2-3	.	TGTGCCAGCAGCTTAGGCTCGCGGCTAGCGGGGGGTACGCAGTATTTT	CASSLGSRLAGGTQYF
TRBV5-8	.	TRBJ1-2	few	TGTGCCAGCAGCTTCGGGTTTACGGGTGGCTACACCTTC	CASSFGFTGGYTF
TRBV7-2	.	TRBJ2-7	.	TGTGCCAGCAGCCTCGGGTACTCCTACGAGCAGTACTTC	CASSLGYSYEQYF
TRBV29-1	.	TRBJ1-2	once	TGCAGCGTTGACACCGCAAGGCCCGGAACTAACTATGGCTACACCTTC	CSVDTARPGTNYGYTF
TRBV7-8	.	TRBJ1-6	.	TGTGCCAGCAGCTTAGCGGGCCTATATAATTCACCCCTCCACTTT	CASSLAGLYNSPLHF
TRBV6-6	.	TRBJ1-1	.	TGTGCCAGCAGTCCCAGCCCTGCGTACACTGAAGCTTTCTTT	CASSPSPAYTEAFF
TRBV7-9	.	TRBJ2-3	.	TGTGCCAGCAGCCAGGACATCTACACGCCAGTTTGGCAGTATTTT	CASSQDIYTPVWQYF
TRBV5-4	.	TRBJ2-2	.	TGTGCCAGCAGCTTTCGCACTGACCCACCCGGGGAGCTGTTTTTT	CASSFRTDPPGELFF
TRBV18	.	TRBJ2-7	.	TGTGCCAGCTCACCAGGGGGCCGCAACGAGCAGTACTTC	CASSPGGRNEQYF
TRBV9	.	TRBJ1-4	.	TGTGCCAGCAGCGTAGGGTTAGGCGCAACTAATGAAAAACTGTTTTTT	CASSVGLGATNEKLFF
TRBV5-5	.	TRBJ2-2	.	TGTGCCAGCAGCTCGGCCGGGGGATGGGGCGGGGAGCTGTTTTTT	CASSSAGGWGGELFF
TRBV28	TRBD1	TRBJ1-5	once	TGTGCCAGCAGTTTAACCGGGACAGGAGCTTTCAATCAGCCCCAGCATTTT	CASSLTGTGAFNQPQHF
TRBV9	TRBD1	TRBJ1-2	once	TGTGCCAGCAGGGAACAGGGGTTTTTTTATGGCTACACCTTC	CASREQGFFYGYTF
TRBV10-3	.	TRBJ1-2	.	TGTGCCATCAGTGGGGGGCATGGCTACACCTTC	CAISGGHGYTF
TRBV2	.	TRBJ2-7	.	TGTGCCAGCAGTGTACAGAAGATCTACGAGCAGTACTTC	CASSVQKIYEQYF
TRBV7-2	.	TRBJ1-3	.	TGTGCCAGCAGCCCTGCGGGAATAAGCTATGGAAACACCATATATTTT	CASSPAGISYGNTIYF
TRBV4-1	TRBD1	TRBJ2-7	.	TGCGCCAGCAGCCAATACTCGGACAGGGTCTCCTACGAGCAGTACTTC	CASSQYSDRVSYEQYF
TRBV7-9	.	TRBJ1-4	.	TGTGCCAGCAGCAAGATACAGGGATATAATGAAAAACTGTTTTTT	CASSKIQGYNEKLFF
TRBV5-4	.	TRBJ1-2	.	TGTGCCAGCAGCTTGGGACAGGACTATGGCTACACCTTC	CASSLGQDYGYTF
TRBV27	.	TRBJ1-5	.	TGTGCCAGCAGTTCGGGACACAATCAGCCCCAGCATTTT	CASSSGHNQPQHF
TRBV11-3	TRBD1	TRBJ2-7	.	TGTGCCAGCAGCCCGACAGGGGGGAGCTACGAGCAGTACTTC	CASSPTGGSYEQYF
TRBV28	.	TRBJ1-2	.	TGTGCCAGCACTCTAACACGGGGCTATGGCTACACCTTC	CASTLTRGYGYTF
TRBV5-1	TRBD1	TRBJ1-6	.	TGCGCCAGCAGCTTGGCGACAGGGGTCAATTCACCCCTCCACTTT	CASSLATGVNSPLHF
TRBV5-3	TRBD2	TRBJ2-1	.	TGTGCCAGAAGCCCGGGGACTAGCGGGGGGCATCCCAATGAGCAGTTCTTC	CARSPGTSGGHPNEQFF